The clone carrying this T cell receptor (beta chain) was picked up many times. Its antigen is currently unknown. For TCR beta, libraries came from quantitative 5'-RACE with molecular barcodes. TCRdb re-called the 5' RACE reads through MiXCR, storing one row per CDR3 protein. The repertoire consists of tens of thousands of distinct CDR3 sequences, with about 6% occurring once and the leading ten covering approximately 12%. This CDR3 has 14 residues. The germline V gene encodes CDR1 KGHDR and CDR2 SFDVKD. V lost 3 bases, J lost 1 base, and 8 bases lay in between. The entry originates in a study of CD8 T cells in ankylosing spondylitis. Whole-study results and caveats: It was reported that disease-linked clones were significantly enriched in matched ankylosing spondylitis synovial fluid. For ankylosing spondylitis blood, a TCR beta motif of several highly homologous variants appeared characteristic.

The source material was blood, either unsorted or a sorted T cell fraction (not recorded which). The source of this sequence is a male donor with ankylosing spondylitis or in good health (not recorded which). This chain links TRBV24-1 with TRBJ2-5; D unresolved. The CDR3 region is CATSDPWAQETQYF. CDR3 DNA sequence: TGTGCCACCAGTGATCCGTGGGCCCAAGAGACCCAGTACTTC.